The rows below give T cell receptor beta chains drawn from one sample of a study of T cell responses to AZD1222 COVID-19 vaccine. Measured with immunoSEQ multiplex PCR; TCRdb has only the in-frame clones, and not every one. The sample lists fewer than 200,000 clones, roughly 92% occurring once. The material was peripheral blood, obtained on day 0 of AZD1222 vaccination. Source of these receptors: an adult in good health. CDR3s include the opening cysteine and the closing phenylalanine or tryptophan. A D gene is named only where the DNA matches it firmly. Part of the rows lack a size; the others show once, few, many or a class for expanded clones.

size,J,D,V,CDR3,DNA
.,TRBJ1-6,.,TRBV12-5,CASSPGSSYNSPLHF,TGTGCTAGCTCCCCGGGGAGCTCCTATAATTCACCCCTCCACTTT
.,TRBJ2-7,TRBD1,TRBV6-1,CASSWGQGEAYEQYF,TGTGCCAGCAGTTGGGGACAGGGAGAAGCCTACGAGCAGTACTTC
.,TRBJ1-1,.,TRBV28,CASSIEGGWAEAFF,TGTGCCAGCAGTATAGAAGGAGGTTGGGCTGAAGCTTTCTTT
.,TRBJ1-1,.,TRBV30,CAWIRRMNTEAFF,TGTGCCTGGATCCGACGCATGAACACTGAAGCTTTCTTT
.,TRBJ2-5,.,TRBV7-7,CASSPLSARGETQYF,TGTGCTAGCAGCCCGCTGTCGGCTAGGGGTGAGACCCAGTACTTC
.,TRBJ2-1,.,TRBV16,CASSQSQRNYNEQFF,TGTGCCAGCAGCCAATCGCAGCGGAACTACAATGAGCAGTTCTTC
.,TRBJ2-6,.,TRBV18,CASSATQQEANVLTF,TGTGCCAGCTCAGCGACCCAACAGGAGGCCAACGTCCTGACTTTC
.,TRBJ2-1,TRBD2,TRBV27,CASSLGTIKNNEQFF,TGTGCCAGCAGTTTAGGGACTATCAAAAACAATGAGCAGTTCTTC
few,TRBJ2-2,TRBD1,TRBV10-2,CASSLAGQGNTGELFF,TGCGCCAGCAGCCTCGCGGGACAGGGGAACACCGGGGAGCTGTTTTTT
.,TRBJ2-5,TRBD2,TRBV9,CASSVEAGIQETQYF,TGTGCCAGCAGCGTAGAAGCGGGGATTCAAGAGACCCAGTACTTC
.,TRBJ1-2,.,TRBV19,CASSTDRASNYGYTF,TGTGCCAGTAGTACGGACAGAGCCTCTAACTATGGCTACACCTTC
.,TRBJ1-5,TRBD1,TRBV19,CASKGRGPVGSNQPQHF,TGTGCCAGTAAAGGCAGGGGGCCAGTGGGGAGCAATCAGCCCCAGCATTTT